This T cell receptor (beta chain) is drawn from a study of blood T cell repertoires in COVID-19. Study overall: Some COVID-19 samples were acute and others convalescent; all came from the United States, Italy and Spain. The analysed material was cDNA or gDNA that came from T cells, B-cell-depleted T cells, or PBMCs.

This CDR3 has 14 residues. Germline values: CDR1 LNHDA, CDR2 SQIVND (reference sequence). V was pared by 3 bases and J by 4 bases, with 12 bases between. Methods used by the authors: The authors estimated nucleated cell counts from reference gene primer amplification. TCRdb's copy holds only in-frame clones and misses some; the assay was immunoSEQ multiplex PCR. V and J calls and clone size follow that table, whereas D and trimming were derived from the DNA. Among roughly 260,000 clones listed, more than 75% were seen once. Only one count was recorded for this clone. The rearrangement links TRBV19 to TRBJ1-2; the D gene is possibly TRBD1 (5 bases). This TCR derives from a man aged 35-49 years who had recovered from COVID-19. The material sequenced was peripheral blood. The CDR3 DNA reads TGTGCCAGTAGTATCCAGGACACTATCTATGGCTACACCTTC. This gives the protein CASSIQDTIYGYTF.